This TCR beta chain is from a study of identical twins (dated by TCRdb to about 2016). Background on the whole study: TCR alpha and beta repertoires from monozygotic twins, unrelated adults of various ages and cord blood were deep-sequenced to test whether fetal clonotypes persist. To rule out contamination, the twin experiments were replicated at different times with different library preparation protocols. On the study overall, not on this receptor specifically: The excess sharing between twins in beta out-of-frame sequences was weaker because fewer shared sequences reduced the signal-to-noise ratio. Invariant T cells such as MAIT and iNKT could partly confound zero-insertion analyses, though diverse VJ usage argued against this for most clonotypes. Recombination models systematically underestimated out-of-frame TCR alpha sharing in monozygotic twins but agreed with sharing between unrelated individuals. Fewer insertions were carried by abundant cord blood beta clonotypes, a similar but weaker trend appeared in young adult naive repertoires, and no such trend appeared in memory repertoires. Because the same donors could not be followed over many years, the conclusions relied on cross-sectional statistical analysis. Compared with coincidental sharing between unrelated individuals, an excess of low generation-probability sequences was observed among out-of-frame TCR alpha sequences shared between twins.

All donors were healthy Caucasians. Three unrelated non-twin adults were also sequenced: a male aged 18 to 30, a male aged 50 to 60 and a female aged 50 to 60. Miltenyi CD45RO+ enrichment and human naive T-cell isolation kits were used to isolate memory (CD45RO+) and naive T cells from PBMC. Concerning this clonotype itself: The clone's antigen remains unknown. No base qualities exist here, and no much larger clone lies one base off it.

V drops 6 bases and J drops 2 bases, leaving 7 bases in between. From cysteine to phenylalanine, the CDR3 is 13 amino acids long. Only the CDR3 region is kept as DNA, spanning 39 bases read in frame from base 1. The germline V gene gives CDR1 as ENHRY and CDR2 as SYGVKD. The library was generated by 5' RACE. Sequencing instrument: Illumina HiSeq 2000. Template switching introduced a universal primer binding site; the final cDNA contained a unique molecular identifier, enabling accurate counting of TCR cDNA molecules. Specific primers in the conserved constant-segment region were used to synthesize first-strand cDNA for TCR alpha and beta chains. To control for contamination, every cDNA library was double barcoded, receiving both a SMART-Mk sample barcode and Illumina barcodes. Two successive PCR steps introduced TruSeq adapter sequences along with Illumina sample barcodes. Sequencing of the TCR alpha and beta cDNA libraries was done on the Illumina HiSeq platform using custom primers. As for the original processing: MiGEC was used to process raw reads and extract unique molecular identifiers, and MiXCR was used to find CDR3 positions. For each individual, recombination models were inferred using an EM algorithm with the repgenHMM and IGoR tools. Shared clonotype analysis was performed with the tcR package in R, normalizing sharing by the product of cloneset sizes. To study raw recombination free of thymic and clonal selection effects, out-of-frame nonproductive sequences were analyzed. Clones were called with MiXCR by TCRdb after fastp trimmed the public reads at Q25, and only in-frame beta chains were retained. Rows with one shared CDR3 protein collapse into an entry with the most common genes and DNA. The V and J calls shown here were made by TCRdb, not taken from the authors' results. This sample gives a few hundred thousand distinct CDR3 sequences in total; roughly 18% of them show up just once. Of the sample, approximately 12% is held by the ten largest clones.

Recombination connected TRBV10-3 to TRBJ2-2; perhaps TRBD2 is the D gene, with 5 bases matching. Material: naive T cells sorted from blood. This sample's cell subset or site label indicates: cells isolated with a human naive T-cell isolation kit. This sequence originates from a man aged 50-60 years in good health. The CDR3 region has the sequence CAISGLNTGELFF. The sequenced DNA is TGTGCCATCAGCGGACTCAACACCGGGGAGCTGTTTTTT.